The next 12 T cell receptor beta chains were all read from a single sample in a study of shared clonotypes between healthy human individuals. TCRdb's copy holds only in-frame clones and misses some; the assay was immunoSEQ multiplex PCR. The sample gives about 480,000 clones, over 60% of which show up once; under 15% is in the top ten. Sequenced: PBMCs. The source of these receptors is a woman between 40 and 50 years old in good health. Some clones in this sample may be carry-over from other donors' samples.

The chain employs TRBV15 and TRBJ1-2, with TRBD1 as a possible D gene (5 bases). V lost 0 bases and J lost 10, with 12 bases in between. The CDR3 consists of 13 residues. Germline CDR1 and CDR2: LNHNV and YYDKDF (reference sequence). The CDR3 DNA reads as TGTGCCACCAGCAGAGAAGGGACGGATGACTACACCTTC. This encodes CATSREGTDDYTF.

The chain joins TRBV7-9 to TRBJ1-1; TRBD1 matches 8 bases. Germline V gene sequence: CDR1 SEHNR, CDR2 FQNEAQ (reference sequence). The ends lost 1 base at V and 1 base at J; junction bases unmatched: 8. The length of the CDR3 is 17 residues. The CDR3 coding sequence is TGTGCCAGCAGCTTAGGGTGGGCAGGGGGCAGGAACACTGAAGCTTTCTTT. This sequence encodes CASSLGWAGGRNTEAFF.

The V call is TRBV6-5, the J call TRBJ2-3, with D possibly matching TRBD1 (5 bases). CDR1 and CDR2 from the germline V gene are MNHEY and SVGAGI. V was shortened by 7 bases and J by 2 bases, with 16 bases between the two germline ends. The CDR3 is 15 residues long. The chain's CDR3 is CASNSPETDTDTQYF. The CDR3 bases are TGTGCCAGCAACTCCCCCGAGACAGACACAGATACGCAGTATTTT.

The chain couples TRBV11-2 to TRBJ1-4; 8 bases match TRBD1. The CDR3 length is 15 residues. V trimming: 10 bases; J trimming: 7 bases; junction bases outside the gene matches: 14. Per the germline V gene, CDR1 is SGHAT and CDR2 is FQNNGV. This chain's CDR3 is CATTKNPGGIEKLFF. CDR3 DNA: TGTGCCACCACAAAGAATCCAGGGGGCATTGAAAAACTGTTTTTT. Drawing the rest from reference TRBV11-2 and TRBJ1-4, the complete variable domain is EAGVAQSPRYKIIEKRQSVAFWCNPISGHATLYWYQQILGQGPKLLIQFQNNGVVDDSQLPKDRFSAERLKGVDSTLKIQPAKLEDSAVYLCATTKNPGGIEKLFFGSGTQLSVL.

The V and J genes are TRBV2 and TRBJ2-7, with TRBD1 matching 9 bases. Germline lookup yields CDR1 SNHLY and CDR2 FYNNEI. J gave up 6 bases and V 0 bases, and 6 bases lay outside the gene matches. CDR3 size: 15 residues. This CDR3 is CASSEAGTGKSEQYF. CDR3 DNA: TGTGCCAGCAGTGAAGCCGGGACAGGGAAGAGCGAGCAGTACTTC.

This clone appeared a few times. The chain employs TRBV4-1 and TRBJ1-1; TRBD1 might be the D (6 bases). CDR3 size: 15 residues. The germline V gene encodes CDR1 MGHRA and CDR2 YSYEKL. The V and J ends lost 1 base and 11 bases respectively, with 20 bases between them. DNA of the CDR3: TGCGCCAGCAGCCAAGGCCTCGGGGGGCCAGGCACGGCTTTCTTT. Translated, it gives CASSQGLGGPGTAFF.

On this clone: One end of the junction does not line up with germline, which may come from a read error. The V gene is TRBV7-9, the J gene TRBJ2-7, with D perhaps matching TRBD1 or TRBD2 (5 bases each). The CDR3 is made up of 12 amino acids. Germline-derived CDR1 and CDR2 are SEHNR and FQNEAQ (reference sequence). The CDR3 region has the DNA TGTGCCAGCAGCTTAGGGGACGGTTCTTTAAGCTTC. This sequence encodes CASSLGDGSLSF.

This clone was seen only once. This chain uses TRBV19 with TRBJ2-5, with 8 bases fitting TRBD1. The V gene's germline CDR1 is LNHDA and CDR2 SQIVND (reference sequence). There are 15 residues in the CDR3. J lost 2 bases, V lost 5 bases, and 7 bases had no gene match. The CDR3 sequence is CASSSRDRTQETQYF. The CDR3 nucleotides read TGTGCCAGTAGTTCCCGGGACAGGACACAAGAGACCCAGTACTTC.

The V and J genes are TRBV7-3 and TRBJ2-1; 11 bases agree with TRBD2. Germline CDR1 SGHTA, CDR2 FQGTGA. The J segment lost 5 bases and the V segment lost 5 bases, leaving 11 bases of the junction unmatched. The CDR3 contains 17 residues. The CDR3 DNA reads TGTGCCAGCAGCCCCGGGGCTAGCGGGAGGATGCACAATGAGCAGTTCTTC. This sequence encodes CASSPGASGRMHNEQFF. Complete variable domain (other parts from reference TRBV7-3 and TRBJ2-1): GAGVSQTPSNKVTEKGKYVELRCDPISGHTALYWYRQSLGQGPEFLIYFQGTGAADDSGLPNDRFFAVRPEGSVSTLKIQRTERGDSAVYLCASSPGASGRMHNEQFFGPGTRLTVL.

V gene TRBV27 combines with J gene TRBJ2-2; 11 bases are shared with TRBD1. Trimming removed 5 bases from V and 5 bases from J; junction bases left unmatched: 13. The CDR3 has 18 residues. Per germline, CDR1 MNHEY and CDR2 SMNVEV (reference sequence). The CDR3 spells CASSGGTGQGARTGELFF. CDR3 DNA: TGTGCCAGCAGTGGGGGAACCGGACAGGGGGCTCGGACCGGGGAGCTGTTTTTT.

Turning to this clone: Sequence at one end of the junction differs from germline and may be a read error. The V gene is TRBV25-1, the J gene TRBJ1-1; 12 nucleotides align to TRBD1. Germline CDR1 and CDR2: MGHDK and SYGVNS. The CDR3 spans 13 residues. The CDR3 sequence: CASSMGQGAQASF. The DNA for the CDR3 is TGTGCCAGCAGTATGGGACAGGGGGCACAAGCTTCCTTT.

This clone has a single count. The V and J genes are TRBV5-1 and TRBJ2-5; 7 nucleotides align to TRBD2. With V trimmed by 2 bases and J by 4 bases, 5 bases remained unmatched. This CDR3 region has 14 residues. Per germline, CDR1 SGHRS and CDR2 YFSETQ. CDR3 residues: CASSLMGGAETQYF. CDR3 in DNA: TGCGCCAGCAGCTTAATGGGAGGGGCAGAGACCCAGTACTTC. Full variable domain (missing parts from reference TRBV5-1 and TRBJ2-5): KAGVTQTPRYLIKTRGQQVTLSCSPISGHRSVSWYQQTPGQGLQFLFEYFSETQRNKGNFPGRFSGRQFSNSRSEMNVSTLELGDSALYLCASSLMGGAETQYFGPGTRLLVL.